The 17 T cell receptor beta chains below all came from one sample that was sequenced in a study of blood T cell repertoires in COVID-19. This table comes from immunoSEQ multiplex PCR, and its TCRdb copy is limited to in-frame clones, with some not included. Seen here are some 220,000 clones, about 85% observed once, and the top ten hold 5.1%. The specimen sequenced was peripheral blood. These receptors all come from a woman between 55 and 75 years old who had recovered from COVID-19.

The CDR3: CASSTGLAGNTDTQYF. The CDR3 coding sequence is TGCGCCAGCAGCACAGGACTAGCGGGGAACACAGATACGCAGTATTTT. The V call is TRBV5-1, the J call TRBJ2-3, with 12 bases matching TRBD2. The CDR3 contains 16 residues. With V trimmed by 4 bases and J by 2 bases, 5 bases remained unmatched. Germline CDR1 SGHRS, CDR2 YFSETQ.

The rearrangement uses TRBV6-6 and TRBJ2-7, with 8 bases identical to TRBD1. Germline trimming cut 0 bases from V and 5 bases from J; bases unmatched to any gene: 3. This CDR3 has 14 residues. Per germline, CDR1 MNHNY and CDR2 SVGAGI (reference sequence). The CDR3 bases are TGTGCCAGCAGTTACTCCTCAGGGGGCCACGAGCAGTACTTC. Translation gives CASSYSSGGHEQYF.

The chain couples TRBV6-2 or TRBV6-3 to TRBJ2-7; tentatively, D is TRBD2 (8 bases). V was clipped by 3 bases and J by 4 bases, with 13 bases between them. CDR1 MNHEY and CDR2 SVGEGT come from the germline V gene. The CDR3 has 14 residues. CDR3 bases: TGTGCCAGCAGTTATAGCGGGACAGTTTACGAGCAGTACTTC. Protein sequence: CASSYSGTVYEQYF.

The sample holds a few counts of this clone. The rearrangement joins TRBV5-1 to TRBJ2-3; 7 positions agree with TRBD1. This CDR3 is built from 13 residues. After removal of 1 base from V and 7 bases from J, the junction contained 3 bases not matched to a gene. Germline lookup yields CDR1 SGHRS and CDR2 YFSETQ. CDR3 loop: CASSLRQGHTQYF. CDR3 DNA: TGCGCCAGCAGCTTGAGACAGGGACATACGCAGTATTTT.

The chain's CDR3 is CASSPVGVASSTDTQYF. CDR3 sequence (DNA): TGTGCCAGCAGCCCTGTCGGGGTGGCTAGCAGTACAGATACGCAGTATTTT. This rearrangement joins TRBV7-3 to TRBJ2-3, with D tentatively TRBD2 (5 bases). V shed 5 bases and J shed 3 bases, with 21 bases lying between them. The CDR3 has 17 amino acids. CDR1 is SGHTA, CDR2 FQGTGA, per germline.

The V gene is TRBV7-6, the J gene TRBJ1-1; TRBD1 matches 9 bases. CDR3 length: 13 residues. V shed 5 bases and J 10 bases; nucleotides not matched to a gene: 8. Germline CDR1 reads SGHVS; CDR2 reads FNYEAQ. CDR3 nucleotide sequence: TGTGCCAGCAGCCCTACAGGGGGCCCCTCAGCTTTCTTT. Encoded protein: CASSPTGGPSAFF.

V usage is TRBV24-1 and J usage is TRBJ2-2; 15 bases line up with TRBD2. V lost 3 bases and J lost 6; bases outside the gene matches: 4. The germline V gene has CDR1 KGHDR and CDR2 SFDVKD. The CDR3 totals 17 residues. The CDR3 sequence is CATSDRTSGGAAGELFF. The DNA for the CDR3 is TGTGCCACCAGTGATCGGACTAGCGGGGGGGCTGCCGGGGAGCTGTTTTTT.

This rearrangement joins TRBV7-2 to TRBJ1-6; D unclear. Germline V gives CDR1 SGHTA, CDR2 FQGNSA. The length of the CDR3 is 19 residues. The V gene lost 0 bases and the J gene lost 2 bases, with 17 bases spanning the gap. The CDR3 nucleotides read TGTGCCAGCAGCTTAGCGAAGGGAGGTCACACCACCTATAATTCACCCCTCCACTTT. This gives the protein CASSLAKGGHTTYNSPLHF. Full variable domain (remainder filled in from reference TRBV7-2 and TRBJ1-6): GAGVSQSPSNKVTEKGKDVELRCDPISGHTALYWYRQSLGQGLEFLIYFQGNSAPDKSGLPSDRFSAERTGGSVSTLTIQRTQQEDSAVYLCASSLAKGGHTTYNSPLHFGNGTRLTVT.

This chain joins TRBV7-2 and TRBJ1-2; 7 bases line up with TRBD1. J gave up 4 bases and V 5 bases, and 7 bases lay outside the gene matches. CDR3 length: 14 residues. In germline, CDR1 is SGHTA, CDR2 FQGNSA. CDR3 bases: TGTGCCAGCAGCCCAGAACAGGGGCCCTATGGCTACACCTTC. This gives the protein CASSPEQGPYGYTF.

The chain is built from TRBV10-3 and TRBJ2-1; 7 bases fit TRBD1. V shed 2 bases and J 6 bases; nucleotides not matched to a gene: 7. The CDR3 runs to 15 residues. CDR1 ENHRY and CDR2 SYGVKD come from the germline V gene. Here the CDR3 DNA reads TGTGCCATCAGTGAGCCCCTAGGGGGCGTCAATGAGCAGTTCTTC. This gives the protein CAISEPLGGVNEQFF.

The chain couples TRBV18 to TRBJ1-5; no firm D call. V lost 6 bases and J lost 3, with 15 bases in between. Per germline, CDR1 KGHSH and CDR2 LQKENI. This CDR3 has 15 residues. In DNA, the CDR3 is TGTGCCAGCTCCCTCGGCGGGCCCTCCAATCAGCCCCAGCATTTT. This translates into CASSLGGPSNQPQHF. The whole variable domain, filled in from reference TRBV18 and TRBJ1-5, reads NAGVMQNPRHLVRRRGQEARLRCSPMKGHSHVYWYRQLPEEGLKFMVYLQKENIIDESGMPKERFSAEFPKEGPSILRIQQVVRGDSAAYFCASSLGGPSNQPQHFGDGTRLSIL.

This chain uses TRBV2 with TRBJ1-6; D unresolved. CDR1 and CDR2 from the germline V gene are SNHLY and FYNNEI. V was cut by 3 bases and J by 9 bases, with 9 bases left in between. CDR3 length: 13 residues. For the CDR3, the DNA is TGTGCCAGCAGTGATGTGGAGACTTCACCCCTCCACTTT. This sequence encodes CASSDVETSPLHF.

The gene calls are TRBV6-6 and TRBJ1-5; the match to TRBD1 covers 8 bases. Unmatched junction bases numbered 10, after V lost 5 bases and J lost 1 base. The CDR3 contains 17 residues. In germline, CDR1 is MNHNY, CDR2 SVGAGI (reference sequence). In DNA, the CDR3 is TGTGCCAGCAGTCACAGGGGGGGGTCCCGGAGCAATCAGCCCCAGCATTTT. Residues: CASSHRGGSRSNQPQHF.

The CDR3 here is CASSPTDRYGYTF. DNA of the CDR3: TGCGCCAGCAGCCCGACAGACCGATATGGCTACACCTTC. The chain recombines TRBV4-1 with TRBJ1-2; tentative D call: TRBD1 (5 bases). This CDR3 region has 13 residues. CDR1 is MGHRA and CDR2 is YSYEKL in the germline V gene. V shed 4 bases and J shed 5 bases, with 11 bases lying between them.

The gene calls are TRBV4-3 and TRBJ2-1; 7 nucleotides align to TRBD2. V lost 3 bases to trimming and J lost 1 base; unmatched junction nucleotides: 3. Germline CDR1 is LGHNA and CDR2 is YSLEER. The CDR3 loop spans 15 amino acids. In nucleotides, the CDR3 is TGCGCCAGCAGCCAGGACGGGGGGTCCTACAATGAGCAGTTCTTC. Amino acid sequence: CASSQDGGSYNEQFF.

The chain's CDR3 is CAISDSSTNTGELFF. The CDR3, as DNA: TGTGCCATCAGTGATAGCAGTACAAACACCGGGGAGCTGTTTTTT. The V gene is TRBV10-3, the J gene TRBJ2-2; D remains unclear. V was shortened by 3 bases and J by 2 bases, with 10 bases between the two germline ends. Germline CDR1 reads ENHRY; CDR2 reads SYGVKD. There are 15 residues in the CDR3.

This sequence joins TRBV20-1 and TRBJ2-1; 7 bases map to TRBD1. The germline V gene encodes CDR1 DFQATT and CDR2 SNEGSKA (reference sequence). The CDR3 contains 11 residues. Trimming took 6 bases from V and 8 from J; bases not matched to a gene: 4. The CDR3 nucleotides are TGCAGTGCCAACAGGGGACATGAGCAGTTCTTC. This sequence encodes CSANRGHEQFF.